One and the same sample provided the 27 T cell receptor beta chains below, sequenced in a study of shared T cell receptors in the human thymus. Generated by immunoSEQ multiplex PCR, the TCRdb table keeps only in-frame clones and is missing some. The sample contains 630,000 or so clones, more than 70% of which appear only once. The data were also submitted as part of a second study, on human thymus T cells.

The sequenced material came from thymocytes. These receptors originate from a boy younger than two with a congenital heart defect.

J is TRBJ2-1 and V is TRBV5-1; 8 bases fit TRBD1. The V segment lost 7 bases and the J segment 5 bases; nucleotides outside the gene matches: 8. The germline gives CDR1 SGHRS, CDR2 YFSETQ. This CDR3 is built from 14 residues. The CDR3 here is CASQGQGDNNEQFF. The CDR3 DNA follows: TGCGCCAGCCAAGGACAGGGCGATAACAATGAGCAGTTCTTC.

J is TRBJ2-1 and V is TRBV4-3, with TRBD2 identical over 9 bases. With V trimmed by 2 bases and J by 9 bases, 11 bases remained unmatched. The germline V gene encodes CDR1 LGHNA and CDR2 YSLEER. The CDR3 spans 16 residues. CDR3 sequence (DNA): TGCGCCAGCAGCCAAAGGGGGCGGGAGGGCCGGGCTGAGCAGTTCTTC. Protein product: CASSQRGREGRAEQFF.

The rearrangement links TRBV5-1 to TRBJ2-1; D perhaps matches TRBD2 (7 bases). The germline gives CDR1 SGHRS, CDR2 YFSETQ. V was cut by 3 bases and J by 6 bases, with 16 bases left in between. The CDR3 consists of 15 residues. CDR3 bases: TGCGCCAGCAGCTCCTACGGGGGGCCAATCAATGAGCAGTTCTTC. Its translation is CASSSYGGPINEQFF.

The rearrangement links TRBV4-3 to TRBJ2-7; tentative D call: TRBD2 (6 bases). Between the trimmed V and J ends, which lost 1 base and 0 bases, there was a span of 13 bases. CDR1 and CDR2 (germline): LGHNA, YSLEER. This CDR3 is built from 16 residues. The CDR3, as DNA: TGCGCCAGCAGCCAAGGATGGGAGGACGACTCCTACGAGCAGTACTTC. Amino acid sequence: CASSQGWEDDSYEQYF.

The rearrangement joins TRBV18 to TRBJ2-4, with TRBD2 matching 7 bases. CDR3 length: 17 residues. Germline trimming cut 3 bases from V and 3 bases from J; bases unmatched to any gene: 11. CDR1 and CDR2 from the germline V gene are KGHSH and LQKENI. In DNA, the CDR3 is TGTGCCAGCTCACCGGAACGGGGCGGGAGAGACAAAAACATTCAGTACTTC. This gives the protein CASSPERGGRDKNIQYF.

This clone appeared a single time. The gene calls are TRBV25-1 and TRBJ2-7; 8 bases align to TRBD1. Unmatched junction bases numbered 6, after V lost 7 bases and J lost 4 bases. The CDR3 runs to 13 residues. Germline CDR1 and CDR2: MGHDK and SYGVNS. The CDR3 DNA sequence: TGTGCCAGCACCGACAGGGGATCTTACGAGCAGTACTTC. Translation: CASTDRGSYEQYF.

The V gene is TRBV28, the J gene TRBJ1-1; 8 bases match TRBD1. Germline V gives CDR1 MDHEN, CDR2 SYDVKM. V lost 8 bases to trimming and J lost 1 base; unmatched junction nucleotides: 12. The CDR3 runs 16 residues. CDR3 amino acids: CASSEGTGHSNTEAFF. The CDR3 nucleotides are TGTGCCAGCTCTGAGGGGACAGGCCATTCGAACACTGAAGCTTTCTTT.

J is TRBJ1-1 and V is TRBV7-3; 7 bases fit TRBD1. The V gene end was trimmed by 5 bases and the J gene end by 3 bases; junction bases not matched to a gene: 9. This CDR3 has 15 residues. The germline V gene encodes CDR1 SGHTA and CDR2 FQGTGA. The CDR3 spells CASSPTDREDTEAFF. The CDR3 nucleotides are TGTGCCAGCAGCCCCACCGACAGGGAGGACACTGAAGCTTTCTTT.

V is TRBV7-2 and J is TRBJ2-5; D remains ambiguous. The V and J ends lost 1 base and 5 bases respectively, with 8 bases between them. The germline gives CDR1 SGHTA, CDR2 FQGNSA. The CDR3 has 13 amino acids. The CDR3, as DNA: TGTGCCAGCAGCTTAGGAGGATGTGAGACCCAGTACTTC. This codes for CASSLGGCETQYF.

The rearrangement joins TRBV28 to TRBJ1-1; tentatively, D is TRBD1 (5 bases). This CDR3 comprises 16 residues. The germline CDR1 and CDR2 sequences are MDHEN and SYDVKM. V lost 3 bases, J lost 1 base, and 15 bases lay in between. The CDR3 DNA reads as TGTGCCAGCAGTTTTTTTCATTCCAGGGAGAACACTGAAGCTTTCTTT. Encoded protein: CASSFFHSRENTEAFF.

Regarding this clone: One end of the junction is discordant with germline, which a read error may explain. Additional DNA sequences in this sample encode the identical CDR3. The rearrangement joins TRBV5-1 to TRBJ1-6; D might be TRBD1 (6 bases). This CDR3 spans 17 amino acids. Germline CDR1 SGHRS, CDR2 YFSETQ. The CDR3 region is CASSLEEQGKKNSPLHF. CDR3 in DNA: TGCGCCAGCAGCTTGGAAGAGCAGGGGAAGAAAAATTCCCCCCTCCACTTT.

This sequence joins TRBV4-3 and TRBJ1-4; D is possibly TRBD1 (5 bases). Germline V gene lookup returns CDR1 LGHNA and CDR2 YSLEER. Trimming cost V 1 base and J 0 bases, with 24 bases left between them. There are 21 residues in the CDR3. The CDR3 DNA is TGCGCCAGCAGCCAAGCTACCTACTACGCGGGGGGAACTGCAACTAATGAAAAACTGTTTTTT. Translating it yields CASSQATYYAGGTATNEKLFF.

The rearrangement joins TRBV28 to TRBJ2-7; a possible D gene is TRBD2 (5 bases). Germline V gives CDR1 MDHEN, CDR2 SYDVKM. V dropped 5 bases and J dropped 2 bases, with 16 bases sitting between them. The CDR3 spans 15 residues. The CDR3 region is CASSLPYGKTYEQYF. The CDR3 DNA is TGTGCCAGCAGTCTCCCGTACGGGAAAACCTACGAGCAGTACTTC.

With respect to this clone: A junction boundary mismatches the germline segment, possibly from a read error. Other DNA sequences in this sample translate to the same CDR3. The CDR3 loop reads CASRGQRNSPLHF. The DNA for the CDR3 is TGTGCCAGCAGAGGACAGAGAAATTCCCCCCTCCACTTT. The rearrangement links TRBV6-6 to TRBJ1-6; possibly TRBD1 for D (6 bases). The V gene's germline CDR1 is MNHNY and CDR2 SVGAGI (reference sequence). The CDR3 runs 13 residues.

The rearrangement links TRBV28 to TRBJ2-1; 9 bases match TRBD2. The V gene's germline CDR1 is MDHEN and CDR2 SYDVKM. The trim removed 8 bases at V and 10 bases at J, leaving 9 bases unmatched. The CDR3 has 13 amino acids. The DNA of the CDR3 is TGTGCCAGCTCCGGCGGGAGGGCCCGGGAGCAGTTCTTC. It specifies CASSGGRAREQFF.

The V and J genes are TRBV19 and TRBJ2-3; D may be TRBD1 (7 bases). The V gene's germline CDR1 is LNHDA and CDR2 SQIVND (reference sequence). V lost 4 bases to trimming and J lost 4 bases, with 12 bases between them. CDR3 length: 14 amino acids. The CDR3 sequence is CASSSRGEPDTQYF. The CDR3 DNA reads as TGTGCCAGTAGTAGCAGGGGGGAGCCAGATACGCAGTATTTT.

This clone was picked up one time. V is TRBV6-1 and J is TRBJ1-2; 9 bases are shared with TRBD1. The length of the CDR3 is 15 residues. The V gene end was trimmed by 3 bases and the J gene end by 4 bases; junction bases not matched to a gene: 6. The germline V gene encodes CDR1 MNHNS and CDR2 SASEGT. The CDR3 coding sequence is TGTGCCAGCAGTGAGTACAGGGGGCCGAGCTATGGCTACACCTTC. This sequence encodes CASSEYRGPSYGYTF.

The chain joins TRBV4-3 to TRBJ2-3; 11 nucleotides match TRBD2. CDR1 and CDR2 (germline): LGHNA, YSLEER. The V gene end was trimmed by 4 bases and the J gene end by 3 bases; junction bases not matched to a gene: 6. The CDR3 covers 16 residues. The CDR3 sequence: CASSLRLAGWTDTQYF. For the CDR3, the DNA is TGCGCCAGCAGCCTAAGACTAGCGGGGTGGACAGATACGCAGTATTTT.

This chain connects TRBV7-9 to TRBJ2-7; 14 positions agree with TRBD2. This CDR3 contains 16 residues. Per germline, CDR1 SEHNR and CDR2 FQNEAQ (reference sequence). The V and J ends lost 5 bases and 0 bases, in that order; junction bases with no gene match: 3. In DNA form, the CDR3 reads TGTGCCAGCAGCAGGACTAGCGGGGGGAGCTCCTACGAGCAGTACTTC. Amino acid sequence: CASSRTSGGSSYEQYF. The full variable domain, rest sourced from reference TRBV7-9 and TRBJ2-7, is DTGVSQNPRHKITKRGQNVTFRCDPISEHNRLYWYRQTLGQGPEFLTYFQNEAQLEKSRLLSDRFSAERPKGSFSTLEIQRTEQGDSAMYLCASSRTSGGSSYEQYFGPGTRLTVT.

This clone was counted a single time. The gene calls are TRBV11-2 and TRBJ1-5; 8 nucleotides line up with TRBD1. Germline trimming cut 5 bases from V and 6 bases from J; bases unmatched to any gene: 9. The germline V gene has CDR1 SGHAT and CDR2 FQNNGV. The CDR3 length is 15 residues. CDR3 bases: TGTGCCAGCAGCCCGAAACAGGGGGAGGGTCAGCCCCAGCATTTT. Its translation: CASSPKQGEGQPQHF. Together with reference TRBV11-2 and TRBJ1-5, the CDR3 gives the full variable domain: EAGVAQSPRYKIIEKRQSVAFWCNPISGHATLYWYQQILGQGPKLLIQFQNNGVVDDSQLPKDRFSAERLKGVDSTLKIQPAKLEDSAVYLCASSPKQGEGQPQHFGDGTRLSIL.

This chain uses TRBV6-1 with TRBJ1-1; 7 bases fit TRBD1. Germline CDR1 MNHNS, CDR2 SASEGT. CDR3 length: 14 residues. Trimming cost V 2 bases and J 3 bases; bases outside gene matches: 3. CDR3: CASSERTGDTEAFF. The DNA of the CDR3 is TGTGCCAGCAGTGAAAGAACAGGGGACACTGAAGCTTTCTTT.

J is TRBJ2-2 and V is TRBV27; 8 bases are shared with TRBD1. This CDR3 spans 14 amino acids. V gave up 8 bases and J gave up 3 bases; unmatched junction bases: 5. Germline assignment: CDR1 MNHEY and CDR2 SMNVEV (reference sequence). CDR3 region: CASLDRGDTGELFF. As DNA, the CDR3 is TGTGCCAGCTTAGACAGGGGCGACACCGGGGAGCTGTTTTTT.

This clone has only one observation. CDR3 bases: TGTGCCAGCAGTGCAGAGGTTGGAAAGTCTGAAGCTTTCTTT. It specifies CASSAEVGKSEAFF. The chain is built from TRBV6-1 and TRBJ1-1; no firm D call. V was cut by 4 bases and J by 6 bases, with 15 bases left in between. The CDR3 runs 14 residues. Germline V CDR1 and CDR2: MNHNS, SASEGT.

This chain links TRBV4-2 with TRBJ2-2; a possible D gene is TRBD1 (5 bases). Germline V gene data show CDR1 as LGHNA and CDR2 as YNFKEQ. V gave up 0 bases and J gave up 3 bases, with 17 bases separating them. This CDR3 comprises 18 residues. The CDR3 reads CASSQDRRPQGDTGELFF. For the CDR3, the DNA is TGTGCCAGCAGCCAAGATCGAAGGCCCCAGGGCGACACCGGGGAGCTGTTTTTT.

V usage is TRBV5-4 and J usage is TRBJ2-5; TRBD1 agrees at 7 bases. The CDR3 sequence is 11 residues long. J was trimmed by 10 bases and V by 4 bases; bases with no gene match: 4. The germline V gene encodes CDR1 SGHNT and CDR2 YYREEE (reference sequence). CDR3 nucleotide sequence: TGTGCCAGCAGCACACAGGGGAACCAGTACTTC. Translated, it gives CASSTQGNQYF.

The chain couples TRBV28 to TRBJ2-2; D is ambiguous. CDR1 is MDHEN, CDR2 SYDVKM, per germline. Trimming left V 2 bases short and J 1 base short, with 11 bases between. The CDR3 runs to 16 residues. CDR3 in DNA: TGTGCCAGCAGTTTAAATTTGGCGGAGAACACCGGGGAGCTGTTTTTT. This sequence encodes CASSLNLAENTGELFF.

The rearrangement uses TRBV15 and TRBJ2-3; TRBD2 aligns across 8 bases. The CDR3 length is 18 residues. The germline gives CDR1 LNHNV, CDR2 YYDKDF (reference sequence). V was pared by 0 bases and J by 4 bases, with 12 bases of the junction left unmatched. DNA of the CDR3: TGTGCCACCAGCAGAGAAGACCCGGTAGGACTAGCTGCAGATACGCAGTATTTT. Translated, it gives CATSREDPVGLAADTQYF.